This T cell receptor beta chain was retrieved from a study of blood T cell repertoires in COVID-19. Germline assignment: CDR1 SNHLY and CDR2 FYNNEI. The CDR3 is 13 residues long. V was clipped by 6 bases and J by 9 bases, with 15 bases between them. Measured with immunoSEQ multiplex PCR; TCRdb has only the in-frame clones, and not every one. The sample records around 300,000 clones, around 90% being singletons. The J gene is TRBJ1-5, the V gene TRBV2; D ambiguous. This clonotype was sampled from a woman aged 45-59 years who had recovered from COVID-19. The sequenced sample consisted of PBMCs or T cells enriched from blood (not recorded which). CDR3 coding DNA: TGTGCCAGCAGCCCAGACACGGGAAGGCCCCAGCATTTT. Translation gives CASSPDTGRPQHF.